A selection of T cell receptor beta chains follows, all from one sample in a study of response to subunit inactivated influenza vaccine. MiXCR, applied by TCRdb to the RT-PCR reads, yields one record per CDR3 protein. The sample includes roughly 550,000 distinct CDR3 sequences, 20% to 25% seen only once; the top ten take approximately 3%. These data were also reused for a study on T cells expressing NK-cell markers.

Here the sequenced sample was CD4+ T cells sorted from PBMCs, taken 12 days after vaccination. The receptors derive from a man in his forties or fifties who received an inactivated influenza vaccine. CDR3s include the opening cysteine and the closing phenylalanine or tryptophan. The D gene is left open where the match is weak. Clone size is not always given. Where it is, it says once, few, many or a class for expanded clones.

d_call clone_size j_call v_call cdr3_aa cdr3_nt
TRBD2 once TRBJ2-3 TRBV20-1 CSARIRGTSGMGTQYF TGCAGTGCTAGAATCCGTGGGACTAGCGGGATGGGTACGCAGTATTTT
. . TRBJ2-7 TRBV28 CASSLTHRDKEF TGTGCCAGCAGTTTAACCCACCGGGACAAAGAGTTC
TRBD2 . TRBJ2-4 TRBV5-1 CASSLGFGTSDNIQYF TGCGCCAGCAGCTTGGGATTCGGGACTAGCGACAACATTCAGTACTTC
. many TRBJ2-3 TRBV6-5 CASSYSGGPPDTQYF TGTGCCAGCAGTTACTCAGGGGGGCCGCCAGATACGCAGTATTTT
. many TRBJ2-2 TRBV6-1 CASRRGQNTGELFF TGTGCCAGCAGGAGGGGACAGAACACCGGGGAGCTGTTTTTT
TRBD2 few TRBJ2-3 TRBV6-5 CASSYPGTSNTQYF TGTGCCAGCAGTTACCCCGGGACTAGTAATACGCAGTATTTT
TRBD1 . TRBJ1-1 TRBV9 CASSPRRDSNPLNTEAFF TGTGCCAGCAGCCCTCGACGGGACAGCAACCCCTTGAACACTGAAGCTTTCTTT
. few TRBJ2-1 TRBV20-1 CSATGTYNEQFF TGCAGTGCTACGGGCACCTACAATGAGCAGTTCTTC
. few TRBJ1-1 TRBV5-1 CASSTGTLNTEAFF TGCGCCAGCAGCACCGGGACATTGAACACTGAAGCTTTCTTT
TRBD1 many TRBJ1-6 TRBV4-1 CASSQDGGQNNSPLHF TGCGCCAGCAGCCAAGATGGGGGACAGAATAATTCACCCCTCCACTTT
. few TRBJ2-2 TRBV20-1 CSAIPPGANTGELFF TGCAGTGCTATTCCACCAGGGGCGAACACCGGGGAGCTGTTTTTT
. . TRBJ2-3 TRBV20-1 CSPSGTQGKSDTQYF TGCAGTCCTTCCGGGACCCAAGGAAAATCAGATACGCAGTATTTT
. . TRBJ2-3 TRBV29-1 CSVASGTHADTQYF TGCAGCGTTGCCTCCGGGACTCATGCGGATACGCAGTATTTT
. many TRBJ1-2 TRBV12-3/TRBV12-4 CASSYMGYGYTF TGTGCCAGCAGTTATATGGGGTATGGCTACACCTTC
TRBD1 . TRBJ1-1 TRBV5-4 CASSLQQGWGEAFF TGTGCCAGCAGCTTGCAACAGGGGTGGGGTGAAGCTTTCTTT
TRBD1 . TRBJ1-4 TRBV7-2 CASSWTGGETLFF TGTGCCAGCAGCTGGACAGGGGGCGAGACACTGTTTTTT
. many TRBJ2-1 TRBV7-9 CASTPGTGSYNEQFF TGTGCCAGCACCCCAGGGACGGGATCCTACAATGAGCAGTTCTTC
. few TRBJ2-3 TRBV11-2 CASSFTEEDTQYF TGTGCCAGCAGCTTCACAGAAGAAGATACGCAGTATTTT
. few TRBJ2-3 TRBV25-1 CASSELGGATSTDTQYF TGTGCCAGCAGTGAATTGGGGGGGGCTACTAGCACAGATACGCAGTATTTT
. . TRBJ2-1 TRBV20-1 CSARAATVQTEQFF TGCAGTGCTAGAGCGGCCACAGTCCAAACTGAGCAGTTCTTC
TRBD1 . TRBJ1-1 TRBV5-5 CASSPGTQTGAEAFF TGTGCCAGCAGCCCTGGGACCCAGACAGGGGCCGAAGCTTTCTTT
. few TRBJ2-3 TRBV4-3 CASSQGPAGSTDTQYF TGCGCCAGCAGCCAAGGCCCGGCAGGGAGCACAGATACGCAGTATTTT
TRBD1 . TRBJ2-7 TRBV6-1 CASRQRGQGAWEQYF TGTGCCAGCAGGCAGAGGGGACAGGGGGCCTGGGAGCAGTACTTC
. . TRBJ2-3 TRBV28 CASRPPGSPTDTQYF TGTGCCAGCAGGCCCCCGGGCTCCCCCACAGATACGCAGTATTTT
TRBD1 few TRBJ2-2 TRBV6-2/TRBV6-3 CASTRAGTVKTGELFF TGTGCCAGCACCAGGGCCGGGACAGTAAAAACCGGGGAGCTGTTTTTT
. . TRBJ1-4 TRBV30 CAWSKQVEKLFF TGTGCCTGGAGTAAACAGGTTGAAAAACTGTTTTTT
. few TRBJ1-1 TRBV10-3 CASHREGENTEAFF TGTGCCTCACACAGGGAAGGCGAGAACACTGAAGCTTTCTTT
TRBD1 . TRBJ2-7 TRBV28 CASTPAGQGYEQYF TGTGCCAGCACCCCCGCGGGACAGGGCTACGAGCAGTACTTC
. once TRBJ2-3 TRBV20-1 CSARIGRAEDTQYF TGCAGTGCCCGGATCGGACGCGCCGAAGATACGCAGTATTTT
. . TRBJ2-7 TRBV7-9 CASSLSPSGANSYEQYF TGTGCCAGCAGCTTAAGTCCCTCTGGCGCGAACTCCTACGAGCAGTACTTC
TRBD1 many TRBJ2-3 TRBV4-2 CASSQADRVTDTQYF TGTGCCAGCAGCCAGGCTGACAGGGTCACAGATACGCAGTATTTT
TRBD2 . TRBJ2-1 TRBV18 CASSPSGRDNEQFF TGTGCCAGCTCACCAAGCGGGAGGGACAATGAGCAGTTCTTC
TRBD2 . TRBJ2-3 TRBV12-3/TRBV12-4 CASSLTSGNTDTQYF TGTGCCAGCAGTTTGACTAGCGGGAACACAGATACGCAGTATTTT
. . TRBJ2-1 TRBV27 CASSLEDRHNEQFF TGTGCCAGCAGTTTGGAAGATCGACACAATGAGCAGTTCTTC
TRBD2 . TRBJ2-7 TRBV20-1 CSASGGSGSSLDEQYF TGCAGTGCCTCGGGAGGGAGCGGGAGTTCCCTCGACGAGCAGTACTTC
TRBD2 . TRBJ2-1 TRBV12-3/TRBV12-4 CASSLASGSGNEQFF TGTGCCAGCAGTTTAGCTAGCGGGAGTGGAAATGAGCAGTTCTTC
TRBD1 . TRBJ2-7 TRBV6-1 CASSRGRENDEQYF TGTGCCAGCAGCAGGGGGCGAGAAAACGACGAGCAGTACTTC
. . TRBJ2-3 TRBV28 CASSFGDHTQYF TGTGCCAGCAGTTTTGGGGACCATACGCAGTATTTT
. . TRBJ2-4 TRBV12-3/TRBV12-4 CASSLASLKNIQYF TGTGCCAGCAGTTTGGCGTCACTCAAAAACATTCAGTACTTC
. few TRBJ1-6 TRBV19 CASRFRHSSYNSPLHF TGTGCCAGTAGGTTTCGCCACAGCTCCTATAATTCACCCCTCCACTTT
TRBD1 many TRBJ1-2 TRBV4-1 CASSQEGQGAVGYTF TGCGCCAGCAGCCAAGAGGGACAGGGGGCAGTTGGCTACACCTTC
. . TRBJ2-3 TRBV30 CAWSVGTLIDTQYF TGTGCCTGGAGTGTAGGGACCCTCATTGATACGCAGTATTTT
TRBD1 . TRBJ2-7 TRBV2 CASNTGGPVEQYF TGTGCCAGCAATACAGGGGGACCCGTCGAGCAGTACTTC
. few TRBJ2-1 TRBV29-1 CSVVWGSSYNEQFF TGCAGCGTTGTTTGGGGAAGCTCCTACAATGAGCAGTTCTTC
TRBD1 few TRBJ2-2 TRBV9 CASSVGTANTGELFF TGTGCCAGCAGCGTGGGGACAGCGAACACCGGGGAGCTGTTTTTT
. few TRBJ2-7 TRBV6-5 CASSYVQSYEQYF TGTGCCAGCAGTTACGTCCAGTCCTACGAGCAGTACTTC
. . TRBJ2-1 TRBV5-1 CASSLGQSGQFF TGCGCCAGCAGCTTGGGCCAAAGCGGGCAGTTCTTC
. . TRBJ1-1 TRBV6-1 CASRSRGEANTEAFF TGTGCCAGCAGGTCAAGAGGAGAAGCAAACACTGAAGCTTTCTTT
TRBD2 . TRBJ2-1 TRBV20-1 CSARSGGGRADNEQFF TGCAGTGCTAGGTCTGGTGGCGGGAGGGCCGACAATGAGCAGTTCTTC
. . TRBJ2-1 TRBV11-2 CASSYGQFYSYNEQFF TGTGCCAGCAGTTATGGACAGTTCTACTCCTACAATGAGCAGTTCTTC